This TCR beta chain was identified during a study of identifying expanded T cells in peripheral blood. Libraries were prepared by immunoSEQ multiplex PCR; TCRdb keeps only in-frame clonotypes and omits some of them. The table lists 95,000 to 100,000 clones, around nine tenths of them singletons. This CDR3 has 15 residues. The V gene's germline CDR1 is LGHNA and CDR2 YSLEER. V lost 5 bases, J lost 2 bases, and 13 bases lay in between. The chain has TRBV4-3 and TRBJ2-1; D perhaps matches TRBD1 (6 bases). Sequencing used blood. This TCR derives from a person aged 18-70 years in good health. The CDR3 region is CASSWAGDTYNEQFF. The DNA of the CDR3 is TGCGCCAGCAGCTGGGCCGGGGACACCTACAATGAGCAGTTCTTC.